These T cell receptor beta chains were read from a single sample in a study of Graves' ophthalmopathy and Graves' hyperthyroidism. One entry per CDR3 protein results from TCRdb running MiXCR on the multiplex PCR reads. The sample lists about 740,000 distinct CDR3 sequences, roughly 40% seen once, with 40% to 45% in the top ten. The source material was peripheral blood. The source of these receptors is an adult man with Graves' ophthalmopathy. Both conserved end residues are part of each CDR3.

>TRBV7-7|TRBJ2-5
CARDPKTSRETQYF
>TRBV6-1|TRBJ1-1
CASSSGSLEAFF
>TRBV6-6|TRBJ1-5
CASRGGTFDNQPQHF
>TRBV2|TRBJ2-5
CASSPLTSAETQYF
>TRBV7-9|TRBJ1-2
CASSTGQGFNGYTF
>TRBV10-3|TRBJ2-7
CASSGGTGVYEQYF
>TRBV5-1|TRBJ2-3
CASRARTQVKSSTDTQYF
>TRBV24-1|TRBJ1-5
CASSYDRVAPQHF
>TRBV7-2|TRBJ1-4
CASSLGQGSVEKLFF
>TRBV6-1|TRBJ2-5
CATTQGQGGETQYF
>TRBV10-3|TRBJ2-7
CAISGTGRYEQYF
>TRBV5-6|TRBJ1-1
CASSLGPGTAFF
>TRBV9|TRBJ2-7
CASSVGLSYEQYF
>TRBV25-1|TRBJ2-2
CASSWGVAGGSGELFF
>TRBV2|TRBJ2-5
CASSEVYQETQYF
>TRBV11-2|TRBJ2-6
CAAELAGVSGANVLTF
>TRBV7-9|TRBJ2-7
CASSSGTSGILSEQYF
>TRBV2|TRBJ1-4
CASSEMGASTNEKLFF
>TRBV20-1|-
CSAGLVGEQFF
>TRBV9|TRBJ1-4
CASSVLRGEKLFF
>TRBV11-2|TRBJ2-7
CASSLNGQGEGEQYF
>TRBV24-1|TRBJ2-5
CATSDPGTGGGQETQYF